This entry lists 7 T cell receptor beta chains sequenced from one sample in a study of T cells of healthy individuals. MiXCR, run by TCRdb on the 5' RACE reads, gives a single entry per CDR3 protein. The table includes about 100,000 distinct CDR3 sequences, roughly a sixth detected once. These receptors came from a human donor in good health.

This clonotype was picked up a small number of times. The CDR3 DNA reads TGTGCCAGCAGCCCCGGGACAGGGGGCAAAGAGACCCAGTACTTC. Amino acid sequence: CASSPGTGGKETQYF. This chain connects TRBV6-5 to TRBJ2-5; 12 positions agree with TRBD1. Looked up from germline, CDR1 is MNHEY and CDR2 is SVGAGI. V lost 6 bases and J lost 3; bases outside the gene matches: 5. The CDR3 is 15 residues long.

This clonotype was observed a handful of times. The J gene is TRBJ1-1, the V gene TRBV5-1; possibly TRBD1 for D (5 bases). The CDR3 length is 16 residues. Trimming took 4 bases from V and 1 from J, leaving 17 bases between them. CDR1 SGHRS and CDR2 YFSETQ come from the germline V gene. The CDR3 sequence: CASSPGYGGRNTEAFF. The DNA of the CDR3 is TGCGCCAGCAGCCCCGGGTACGGGGGGAGGAACACTGAAGCTTTCTTT.

This clonotype has only a few counts. The genes are TRBV28 and TRBJ2-7; 7 nucleotides line up with TRBD2. Germline CDR1 reads MDHEN; CDR2 reads SYDVKM. The junction had 7 bases not matched to a gene; V was cut back by 5 bases and J by 6 bases. CDR3 length equals 13 residues. The CDR3 coding sequence is TGTGCCAGCAGTGGGGGGAGGGCCCTCGAGCAGTACTTC. Its protein is CASSGGRALEQYF.

The chain has TRBV5-1 and TRBJ2-3; D remains unclear. Trimming pared 1 base from V and 2 bases from J, leaving 8 bases between. The CDR3 runs to 14 residues. Germline loops: CDR1 SGHRS, CDR2 YFSETQ. As DNA, the CDR3 is TGCGCCAGCAGCTTGAGAGACCTCACAGATACGCAGTATTTT. This sequence encodes CASSLRDLTDTQYF.

The sample holds a few counts of this clonotype. The rearrangement uses TRBV7-2 and TRBJ1-5; a possible D gene is TRBD1 (6 bases). Per the germline V gene, CDR1 is SGHTA and CDR2 is FQGNSA. V gave up 5 bases and J gave up 3 bases, with 14 bases separating them. The length of the CDR3 is 15 residues. CDR3 DNA sequence: TGTGCCAGCAGCGAAACAGGGAGCAACAATCAGCCCCAGCATTTT. It encodes CASSETGSNNQPQHF.

Only a few counts were recorded for this clonotype. The J gene is TRBJ2-1, the V gene TRBV7-8; D perhaps matches TRBD1 (6 bases). Trimming cost V 5 bases and J 0 bases, with 14 bases left between them. This CDR3 contains 16 residues. The germline CDR1 and CDR2 sequences are SGHVS and FQNEAQ. The CDR3 DNA reads as TGTGCCAGCAGCCCCTACAGGGTTGCCTCCTACAATGAGCAGTTCTTC. Translated, it gives CASSPYRVASYNEQFF.

CDR3 bases: TGTGCCAGCAGCTTAGGCTCCGGGCCCCACTACGAGCAGTACTTC. Its translation: CASSLGSGPHYEQYF. The V gene is TRBV13, the J gene TRBJ2-7; no clear D gene. The ends were cut back, 0 bases at V and 3 bases at J, with 12 bases in the middle. In germline, CDR1 is PRHDT, CDR2 FYEKMQ (reference sequence). The CDR3 covers 15 residues. Complete variable domain (other parts from reference TRBV13 and TRBJ2-7): AAGVIQSPRHLIKEKRETATLKCYPIPRHDTVYWYQQGPGQDPQFLISFYEKMQSDKGSIPDRFSAQQFSDYHSELNMSSLELGDSALYFCASSLGSGPHYEQYFGPGTRLTVT.